Listed here are 30 T cell receptor beta chains from one sample, sequenced in a study of blood T cell repertoires in COVID-19. This table comes from immunoSEQ multiplex PCR, and its TCRdb copy is limited to in-frame clones, with some not included. The table lists about 180,000 clones, about 80% of them singletons, with roughly 25% in the top ten. Sequences were obtained from peripheral blood. The receptors stem from a woman in her 70s with acute or convalescent COVID-19.

The V and J genes are TRBV5-1 and TRBJ2-1; 12 bases fit TRBD2. Germline V gene sequence: CDR1 SGHRS, CDR2 YFSETQ. The V and J ends lost 1 base and 7 bases, in that order; junction bases with no gene match: 6. CDR3 length equals 16 residues. CDR3 sequence reads: CASSLNLAGGLNEQFF. The CDR3 DNA sequence: TGCGCCAGCAGCTTGAATCTAGCGGGAGGGTTAAATGAGCAGTTCTTC.

The chain is built from TRBV7-3 and TRBJ2-1, with TRBD2 identical over 14 bases. The CDR3 runs to 14 residues. Trimming at V came to 3 bases and at J to 8 bases, leaving 0 bases not matched to a gene. Germline CDR1 and CDR2: SGHTA and FQGTGA. CDR3 nucleotides: TGTGCCAGCAGCTTGGGACTAGCGGGAGATGAGCAGTTCTTC. Amino acids: CASSLGLAGDEQFF.

Of note for this clone: At one of its ends the junction is not consistent with the germline gene, which may arise from a read error. The chain links TRBV29-1 to TRBJ2-5; D is undetermined. This CDR3 is 11 amino acids long. The germline V gene encodes CDR1 SQVTM and CDR2 ANQGSEA. Here the CDR3 reads CSLEISETQYF. The DNA of the CDR3 is TGCAGCCTTGAGATAAGCGAGACCCAGTACTTC.

The V call is TRBV6-1, the J call TRBJ2-7; TRBD1 aligns across 8 bases. The CDR3 runs to 17 residues. V dropped 4 bases and J dropped 3; count of bases not matched to a gene: 14. Germline assignment: CDR1 MNHNS and CDR2 SASEGT. The CDR3 nucleotides are TGTGCCAGCAGTGTCGGGGGACAGGCCCCCAGAGGCTACGAGCAGTACTTC. Translated, it gives CASSVGGQAPRGYEQYF.

This sequence joins TRBV9 and TRBJ2-1; 8 nucleotides match TRBD2. The CDR3 spans 15 residues. Germline trimming cut 3 bases from V and 2 bases from J; bases unmatched to any gene: 4. Germline-derived CDR1 and CDR2 are SGDLS and YYNGEE. CDR3 in DNA: TGTGCCAGCAGCGCCAGCGGGAGACCCTACAATGAGCAGTTCTTC. This codes for CASSASGRPYNEQFF.

The chain combines TRBV14 with TRBJ2-7; 10 bases fit TRBD2. Germline V gene data show CDR1 as SGHDN and CDR2 as FVKESK. The ends lost 5 bases at V and 1 base at J; junction bases unmatched: 5. This CDR3 spans 15 amino acids. CDR3 protein: CASSAGLAVSYEQYF. In nucleotides, the CDR3 is TGTGCCAGCAGCGCTGGACTAGCGGTTTCCTACGAGCAGTACTTC.

This clone was counted between two and nine times. V and J are TRBV24-1 and TRBJ2-1; D may be TRBD1 (6 bases). Trimming pared 8 bases from V and 10 bases from J, leaving 17 bases between. The CDR3 sequence is 13 residues long. Germline CDR1 KGHDR, CDR2 SFDVKD. CDR3 in amino acids: CATKPGQSGEQFF. CDR3 sequence (DNA): TGTGCCACCAAGCCAGGACAGTCAGGGGAGCAGTTCTTC.

The V call is TRBV9, the J call TRBJ2-5, with TRBD1 matching 12 bases. V was pared by 3 bases and J by 1 base, with 7 bases of the junction left unmatched. The length of the CDR3 is 17 residues. Looked up from germline, CDR1 is SGDLS and CDR2 is YYNGEE. CDR3 residues: CASSEGTGGFGQETQYF. The CDR3 DNA is TGTGCCAGCAGCGAGGGGACAGGGGGCTTTGGCCAAGAGACCCAGTACTTC.

The chain carries TRBV18 and TRBJ2-3; TRBD1 matches 8 bases. The CDR3 length is 14 residues. The germline CDR1 and CDR2 sequences are KGHSH and LQKENI. Trimming at V came to 6 bases and at J to 4 bases, leaving 6 bases not matched to a gene. Written as DNA, the CDR3 is TGTGCCAGCTCGCTAGGACAGGGCTCAGATACGCAGTATTTT. This sequence encodes CASSLGQGSDTQYF.

The rearrangement joins TRBV19 to TRBJ1-5; a possible D gene is TRBD1 (6 bases). Germline-derived CDR1 and CDR2 are LNHDA and SQIVND (reference sequence). V was cut by 7 bases and J by 5 bases, with 18 bases left in between. The CDR3 consists of 15 residues. CDR3 sequence (DNA): TGTGCCAGTACCCCAGCAAGTCGACAGGATCAGCCCCAGCATTTT. The encoded protein is CASTPASRQDQPQHF.

This clone was observed once. The V gene is TRBV27, the J gene TRBJ2-6; maybe TRBD2 (6 bases). Germline V gene lookup returns CDR1 MNHEY and CDR2 SMNVEV (reference sequence). The CDR3 is 16 residues long. V was trimmed by 1 base and J by 4 bases, leaving 11 bases between them. Here the CDR3 DNA reads TGTGCCAGCAGTTTATTTTTGGGGAGGGGGGCCAACGTCCTGACTTTC. The encoded protein is CASSLFLGRGANVLTF.

The table lists this clone with a count of one. The chain couples TRBV6-6 to TRBJ2-7; 7 bases line up with TRBD2. J was trimmed by 3 bases and V by 7 bases; bases with no gene match: 3. Germline V lookup: CDR1 MNHNY, CDR2 SVGAGI (reference sequence). This CDR3 is built from 12 residues. The CDR3 DNA follows: TGTGCCAGCACGGGCGGGAGCTACGAGCAGTACTTC. It codes for CASTGGSYEQYF.

In DNA, the CDR3 is TGTGCCAGCAGCTTATGGCTAGCGGGAGACACAGATACGCAGTATTTT. It encodes CASSLWLAGDTDTQYF. The V gene is TRBV7-2, the J gene TRBJ2-3, with TRBD2 matching 10 bases. CDR3 length equals 16 residues. The J segment lost 2 bases and the V segment lost 2 bases, leaving 4 bases of the junction unmatched. CDR1 and CDR2 from the germline V gene are SGHTA and FQGNSA.

V usage is TRBV19 and J usage is TRBJ2-3; D might be TRBD2 (6 bases). The germline V gene encodes CDR1 LNHDA and CDR2 SQIVND (reference sequence). Between the trimmed V and J ends, which lost 0 bases and 8 bases, there was a span of 24 bases. The CDR3 is made up of 18 amino acids. This CDR3 reads CASSIDFRGSTFTSTQYF. The CDR3 DNA sequence: TGTGCCAGTAGTATAGACTTTCGGGGGTCCACCTTCACGAGTACGCAGTATTTT.

The rearrangement uses TRBV30 and TRBJ1-1; 9 nucleotides agree with TRBD1. The ends lost 2 bases at V and 5 bases at J; junction bases unmatched: 12. Germline CDR1 and CDR2: GTSNPN and SVGIG (reference sequence). The CDR3 is 16 amino acids. In DNA, the CDR3 is TGTGCCTGGAGTAAGACCCAAGGACAGGGGCGGACTGAAGCTTTCTTT. Its translation is CAWSKTQGQGRTEAFF.

This clone was counted between two and nine times. The chain employs TRBV11-2 and TRBJ2-1; 14 nucleotides match TRBD2. The CDR3 has 16 amino acids. In germline, CDR1 is SGHAT, CDR2 FQNNGV. The trim removed 4 bases at V and 9 bases at J, leaving 8 bases unmatched. Here the CDR3 reads CASSSGLAGVIREQFF. In DNA, the CDR3 is TGTGCCAGCAGCTCGGGACTAGCGGGAGTCATCCGTGAGCAGTTCTTC.

The chain joins TRBV19 to TRBJ2-7; D is undetermined. Germline V CDR1 and CDR2: LNHDA, SQIVND (reference sequence). Trimming took off 5 bases at V and 2 bases at J, with 13 bases between the two ends. The CDR3 has 14 residues. The CDR3 loop is CASSEARFPYEQYF. The CDR3 nucleotides read TGTGCCAGTAGTGAGGCTAGATTCCCCTACGAGCAGTACTTC.

The rearrangement links TRBV5-4 to TRBJ1-4; tentative D call: TRBD1 (6 bases). Germline lookup yields CDR1 SGHNT and CDR2 YYREEE (reference sequence). The CDR3 extends over 15 amino acids. V shed 4 bases and J shed 5 bases, with 15 bases lying between them. The CDR3 reads CASSPTGSPNEKLFF. For the CDR3, the DNA is TGTGCCAGCAGCCCTACAGGGTCCCCCAATGAAAAACTGTTTTTT.

CDR3 sequence reads: CASSRFGTSGYNEQFF. The CDR3, as DNA: TGTGCCAGCAGCCGGTTTGGGACTAGCGGATACAATGAGCAGTTCTTC. The V and J genes are TRBV6-2 or TRBV6-3 and TRBJ2-1; 11 bases are a match to TRBD2. The germline gives CDR1 MNHEY, CDR2 SVGEGT. V lost 6 bases and J lost 4; bases outside the gene matches: 8. The CDR3 spans 16 residues.

The rearrangement uses TRBV2 and TRBJ1-6; 7 positions agree with TRBD1. This CDR3 comprises 13 residues. Germline V gives CDR1 SNHLY, CDR2 FYNNEI. V dropped 7 bases and J dropped 7; count of bases not matched to a gene: 4. This CDR3 is CASTTGPNSPLHF. Here the CDR3 DNA reads TGTGCCAGCACGACAGGGCCAAATTCACCCCTCCACTTT.

The V gene is TRBV7-2, the J gene TRBJ2-1, with D perhaps TRBD1 (6 bases). This CDR3 spans 19 amino acids. Trimming removed 3 bases from V and 4 bases from J, with 25 bases in between. CDR1 and CDR2 (germline): SGHTA, FQGNSA. The DNA for the CDR3 is TGTGCCAGCAGCTTCTTCTATTTAGACAGGAGGTTTGGGTACAATGAGCAGTTCTTC. Protein product: CASSFFYLDRRFGYNEQFF.

CDR3 sequence (DNA): TGTGCCAGCAGCTTACTGGCAGCAGGTGGGGGCTACACCTTC. It is translated as CASSLLAAGGGYTF. The chain is built from TRBV11-2 and TRBJ1-2; D not resolved. CDR3 size: 14 residues. The ends were cut back, 2 bases at V and 8 bases at J, with 15 bases in the middle. The germline CDR1 and CDR2 sequences are SGHAT and FQNNGV.

The genes are TRBV21-1 and TRBJ2-5; the table's D call TRBD1 went unverified against the DNA. TRBV21-1 is flagged as a pseudogene. The CDR3 covers 15 residues. The CDR3 reads CASSAQQGDRETQYF. For the CDR3, the DNA is TGTGCCAGCAGCGCCCAACAGGGGGACCGAGAGACCCAGTACTTC.

This rearrangement joins TRBV5-5 to TRBJ1-4; D ambiguous. V gave up 3 bases and J gave up 5 bases, with 11 bases separating them. Germline values: CDR1 SGHKS, CDR2 YYEKEE (reference sequence). This CDR3 contains 14 residues. The CDR3 DNA follows: TGTGCCAGCAGCTCCCCGGGAGACAATGAAAAACTGTTTTTT. Its protein is CASSSPGDNEKLFF.

This chain connects TRBV5-5 to TRBJ2-1; 9 bases map to TRBD1. This CDR3 is 14 amino acids long. Germline CDR1 SGHKS, CDR2 YYEKEE (reference sequence). The junction had 4 bases not matched to a gene; V was cut back by 2 bases and J by 7 bases. This CDR3 is CASSFGQGRNEQFF. CDR3 DNA sequence: TGTGCCAGCAGCTTCGGACAGGGGAGGAATGAGCAGTTCTTC.

V usage is TRBV9 and J usage is TRBJ2-1, with a weak D call TRBD2 (6 bases). Trimming cost V 0 bases and J 9 bases, with 10 bases left between them. The length of the CDR3 is 13 residues. Germline V lookup: CDR1 SGDLS, CDR2 YYNGEE. The CDR3 DNA follows: TGTGCCAGCAGCGTAGACGGGAGCGGTGAGCAGTTCTTC. Translating gives CASSVDGSGEQFF. Drawing the rest from reference TRBV9 and TRBJ2-1, the complete variable domain is DSGVTQTPKHLITATGQRVTLRCSPRSGDLSVYWYQQSLDQGLQFLIQYYNGEERAKGNILERFSAQQFPDLHSELNLSSLELGDSALYFCASSVDGSGEQFFGPGTRLTVL.

V usage is TRBV2 and J usage is TRBJ1-1; D may be TRBD1 (5 bases). The V gene's germline CDR1 is SNHLY and CDR2 FYNNEI. Trimming removed 7 bases from V and 1 base from J, with 7 bases in between. The CDR3 length is 12 residues. The CDR3 protein is CASTDRNTEAFF. In nucleotides, the CDR3 is TGTGCCAGCACCGACAGGAACACTGAAGCTTTCTTT. The full variable domain, completed using reference TRBV2 and TRBJ1-1, is EPEVTQTPSHQVTQMGQEVILRCVPISNHLYFYWYRQILGQKVEFLVSFYNNEISEKSEIFDDQFSVERPDGSNFTLKIRSTKLEDSAMYFCASTDRNTEAFFGQGTRLTVV.

This sequence joins TRBV12-3 or TRBV12-4 and TRBJ2-3, with D unclear. There are 11 residues in the CDR3. Between the trimmed V and J ends, which lost 6 bases and 2 bases, there was a span of 3 bases. The chain's CDR3 is CASSLTDTQYF. CDR3 nucleotide sequence: TGTGCCAGCAGCCTCACAGATACGCAGTATTTT.

This rearrangement joins TRBV14 to TRBJ1-2, with 10 bases fitting TRBD1. Trimming took 1 base from V and 8 from J; bases not matched to a gene: 1. This CDR3 region has 13 residues. Looked up from germline, CDR1 is SGHDN and CDR2 is FVKESK. The CDR3 loop reads CASSQGTGGGYTF. CDR3 nucleotide sequence: TGTGCCAGCAGCCAAGGGACAGGGGGAGGCTACACCTTC.

The table lists this clone with a few counts. CDR3 sequence (DNA): TGTGCCAGCAGCGTAAATTCCCTAGACGAGCAGTTCTTC. Translated, it gives CASSVNSLDEQFF. The chain carries TRBV9 and TRBJ2-1, with D unresolved. Germline V lookup: CDR1 SGDLS, CDR2 YYNGEE. This CDR3 spans 13 amino acids. The ends were cut back, 1 base at V and 10 bases at J, with 12 bases in the middle.